One sample yielded the 24 T cell receptor beta chains listed below, sequenced in a study of shared clonotypes between healthy human individuals. Naive CD8 populations comprised CD45RO-negative cells positively selected for CCR7, excluding terminally differentiated effector memory CD45RA+ cells. The table came from immunoSEQ multiplex PCR; TCRdb's copy has only in-frame clones and leaves some out. The sample holds about 2.1 million clones, roughly 91% seen once. The specimen sequenced was naive CD8+ T cells from PBMCs. The receptor source for this set is a young man in good health. Some clones in this sample may be carry-over from other donors' samples.

The V call is TRBV14, the J call TRBJ2-7; D may match TRBD1 or TRBD2 (5 bases each). There are 13 residues in the CDR3. Germline assignment: CDR1 SGHDN and CDR2 FVKESK. V lost 3 bases and J lost 6, with 12 bases in between. The CDR3 sequence is CASSHLRDPEQYF. The CDR3, as DNA: TGTGCCAGCAGCCACCTTCGGGACCCCGAGCAGTACTTC. The variable domain in full, with the rest retrieved from reference TRBV14 and TRBJ2-7, is EAGVTQFPSHSVIEKGQTVTLRCDPISGHDNLYWYRRVMGKEIKFLLHFVKESKQDESGMPNNRFLAERTGGTYSTLKVQPAELEDSGVYFCASSHLRDPEQYFGPGTRLTVT.

This sequence joins TRBV5-6 and TRBJ1-1; D unclear. Germline lookup yields CDR1 SGHDT and CDR2 YYEEEE. This CDR3 comprises 16 residues. The ends were cut back, 4 bases at V and 3 bases at J, with 19 bases in the middle. The CDR3 loop reads CASSLVPGWGDTEAFF. CDR3 nucleotides: TGTGCCAGCAGCCTGGTGCCCGGGTGGGGAGACACTGAAGCTTTCTTT.

The V call is TRBV30, the J call TRBJ1-2, with D uncertain. The CDR3 sequence is 10 residues long. V was clipped by 7 bases and J by 4 bases, with 7 bases between them. Germline V gene sequence: CDR1 GTSNPN, CDR2 SVGIG (reference sequence). CDR3 nucleotide sequence: TGTGCCTCTCCGACCTATGGCTACACCTTC. It translates to CASPTYGYTF.

This clone was observed once. The V call is TRBV11-1, the J call TRBJ2-7; 8 bases align to TRBD1. J was trimmed by 6 bases and V by 4 bases; bases with no gene match: 8. Germline V gives CDR1 SGHAT, CDR2 FQDESV (reference sequence). The CDR3 spans 14 residues. The CDR3 nucleotides are TGTGCCAGCAGCTGGACAGGGCCGGATGCCGAGCAGTACTTC. Translated, it gives CASSWTGPDAEQYF.

This clone was observed a handful of times. The genes are TRBV10-1 and TRBJ2-7, with D perhaps TRBD1 (5 bases). V was trimmed by 0 bases and J by 6 bases, leaving 12 bases between them. The CDR3 runs 14 residues. The germline gives CDR1 WNHNN, CDR2 SYGVQD (reference sequence). In nucleotides, the CDR3 is TGCGCCAGCAGTGAGTCAAGGGGTTGGGCCGAGCAGTACTTC. This encodes CASSESRGWAEQYF.

This clone was seen only once. The chain uses TRBV5-4 and TRBJ1-1; D is perhaps TRBD1 (6 bases). The germline V and J ends were trimmed by 4 bases and 7 bases, with 11 bases remaining between them. This CDR3 is 12 amino acids long. Germline CDR1 SGHNT, CDR2 YYREEE (reference sequence). CDR3 DNA: TGTGCCAGCAGCCCGGACAGAAATGAAGCTTTCTTT. The encoded protein is CASSPDRNEAFF. The full variable domain, rest sourced from reference TRBV5-4 and TRBJ1-1, is ETGVTQSPTHLIKTRGQQVTLRCSSQSGHNTVSWYQQALGQGPQFIFQYYREEENGRGNFPPRFSGLQFPNYSSELNVNALELDDSALYLCASSPDRNEAFFGQGTRLTVV.

The chain combines TRBV28 with TRBJ2-1; 11 bases line up with TRBD2. The CDR3 extends over 14 amino acids. CDR1 is MDHEN and CDR2 is SYDVKM in the germline V gene. Germline trimming cut 6 bases from V and 9 bases from J; bases unmatched to any gene: 7. CDR3 sequence (DNA): TGTGCCAGCAGCCCGAGTCTAGCGGGAGGTGAGCAGTTCTTC. It translates to CASSPSLAGGEQFF.

The chain is built from TRBV7-2 and TRBJ2-3; possibly TRBD1 or TRBD2 for D (5 bases each). Trimming cost V 1 base and J 1 base, with 12 bases left between them. Germline assignment: CDR1 SGHTA and CDR2 FQGNSA. This CDR3 comprises 16 residues. CDR3 region: CASSLVGQGRTDTQYF. In DNA form, the CDR3 reads TGTGCCAGCAGCTTAGTGGGCCAGGGACGCACAGATACGCAGTATTTT.

With regard to this clone: Being one base from a much bigger clone, this may be a read error. This sample includes further DNA sequences coding for the same CDR3. The CDR3 DNA follows: TGTGCCAGCAGCTTAGGCAATCAGCCCCAGCATTTT. Protein: CASSLGNQPQHF. The chain recombines TRBV5-6 with TRBJ1-5, with D uncertain. Germline values: CDR1 SGHDT, CDR2 YYEEEE. The CDR3 totals 12 residues. With 2 bases removed from V and 2 bases from J, the gap between germline ends came to 2 bases. The variable domain in full, with the rest retrieved from reference TRBV5-6 and TRBJ1-5, is DAGVTQSPTHLIKTRGQQVTLRCSPKSGHDTVSWYQQALGQGPQFIFQYYEEEERQRGNFPDRFSGHQFPNYSSELNVNALLLGDSALYLCASSLGNQPQHFGDGTRLSIL.

The chain joins TRBV10-3 to TRBJ2-1; tentatively, D is TRBD2 (6 bases). The CDR3 totals 13 residues. V dropped 4 bases and J dropped 5 bases, with 9 bases sitting between them. Germline values: CDR1 ENHRY, CDR2 SYGVKD. The CDR3 here is CAISGDSHNEQFF. The CDR3 nucleotides are TGTGCCATCAGTGGGGACTCACACAATGAGCAGTTCTTC.

Note on this clone: This same CDR3 is encoded by further DNA sequences in the sample. This chain links TRBV5-4 with TRBJ1-2; D unclear. The CDR3 sequence is 13 residues long. From germline, CDR1 is SGHNT and CDR2 YYREEE (reference sequence). The V end lost 2 bases, the J end lost 3 bases, and 8 bases lay between the germline ends. CDR3 sequence: CASSLGPDYGYTF. For the CDR3, the DNA is TGTGCCAGCAGCTTAGGGCCCGACTATGGCTACACCTTC.

The CDR3 DNA follows: TGTGCCACCAGCAGAGGGTTCTCTCAGACAGATACGCAGTATTTT. Amino acid sequence: CATSRGFSQTDTQYF. The chain employs TRBV15 and TRBJ2-3, with D unresolved. The germline V gene encodes CDR1 LNHNV and CDR2 YYDKDF (reference sequence). Trimming left V 1 base short and J 3 bases short, with 11 bases between. The CDR3 is 15 amino acids.

The chain couples TRBV29-1 to TRBJ2-1; D remains unclear. From germline, CDR1 is SQVTM and CDR2 ANQGSEA. This CDR3 comprises 12 residues. Between the trimmed V and J ends, which lost 6 bases and 2 bases, there was a span of 8 bases. The CDR3 DNA sequence: TGCAGCGTCTTAAGGGCCTACAATGAGCAGTTCTTC. This encodes CSVLRAYNEQFF.

The CDR3 protein is CASSSVRETQYF. The CDR3 coding sequence is TGTGCCAGCTCCTCCGTCAGGGAGACCCAGTACTTC. The rearrangement links TRBV18 to TRBJ2-5, with D unresolved. Trimming cost V 6 bases and J 5 bases, with 10 bases left between them. The germline gives CDR1 KGHSH, CDR2 LQKENI. The CDR3 runs 12 residues.

The gene calls are TRBV7-3 and TRBJ2-1; 10 positions agree with TRBD1. The CDR3 sequence is 14 residues long. Germline CDR1 is SGHTA and CDR2 is FQGTGA. V trimming: 4 bases; J trimming: 8 bases; junction bases outside the gene matches: 5. The CDR3 DNA reads TGTGCCAGCAGCTGGACAGGGGGTTTGGATGAGCAGTTCTTC. Translated: CASSWTGGLDEQFF. Variable domain in full (rest from reference TRBV7-3 and TRBJ2-1): GAGVSQTPSNKVTEKGKYVELRCDPISGHTALYWYRQSLGQGPEFLIYFQGTGAADDSGLPNDRFFAVRPEGSVSTLKIQRTERGDSAVYLCASSWTGGLDEQFFGPGTRLTVL.

This clone was seen only once. The genes are TRBV13 and TRBJ2-7; D is uncertain. The CDR3 loop spans 11 amino acids. Germline loops: CDR1 PRHDT, CDR2 FYEKMQ (reference sequence). Between the trimmed V and J ends, which lost 11 bases and 0 bases, there was a span of 8 bases. The CDR3, as DNA: TGTGCCCAAGGGAACTCCTACGAGCAGTACTTC. Translated: CAQGNSYEQYF.

This rearrangement joins TRBV4-3 to TRBJ2-7; the D is unclear. Looked up from germline, CDR1 is LGHNA and CDR2 is YSLEER. This CDR3 has 14 amino acids. Trimming left V 0 bases short and J 5 bases short, with 11 bases between. This CDR3 reads CASSQDIGRDEQYF. The CDR3 DNA reads TGCGCCAGCAGCCAAGATATAGGAAGGGACGAGCAGTACTTC.

This chain joins TRBV7-8 and TRBJ2-2; D gene unclear. This CDR3 is 15 amino acids long. Germline V gene sequence: CDR1 SGHVS, CDR2 FQNEAQ. V was cut by 5 bases and J by 0 bases, with 10 bases left in between. CDR3 DNA: TGTGCCAGCAGCCCCGCTGCCCCGAACACCGGGGAGCTGTTTTTT. Translated: CASSPAAPNTGELFF. Supplemented by reference TRBV7-8 and TRBJ2-2, the full variable domain reads GAGVSQSPRYKVAKRGQDVALRCDPISGHVSLFWYQQALGQGPEFLTYFQNEAQLDKSGLPSDRFFAERPEGSVSTLKIQRTQQEDSAVYLCASSPAAPNTGELFFGEGSRLTVL.

This chain links TRBV5-4 with TRBJ1-1; D perhaps matches TRBD1 (5 bases). The V and J ends lost 7 bases and 1 base respectively, with 5 bases between them. Germline lookup yields CDR1 SGHNT and CDR2 YYREEE (reference sequence). This CDR3 has 11 residues. Here the CDR3 DNA reads TGTGCCAGCGGGGCGAACACTGAAGCTTTCTTT. The encoded protein is CASGANTEAFF.

CDR3 sequence reads: CASSPRGGPYEQYF. The CDR3 DNA is TGCGCCAGCAGTCCGAGGGGCGGTCCCTACGAGCAGTACTTC. The rearrangement links TRBV23-1 to TRBJ2-7; D possibly matches TRBD1 or TRBD2 (5 bases each). TRBV23-1 is classed as an ORF, of uncertain function. The ends were cut back, 4 bases at V and 2 bases at J, with 12 bases in the middle. CDR3 size: 14 residues.

This chain connects TRBV15 to TRBJ2-1, with 10 positions matching TRBD2. The germline V gene encodes CDR1 LNHNV and CDR2 YYDKDF (reference sequence). The length of the CDR3 is 18 residues. V lost 0 bases to trimming and J lost 7 bases; unmatched junction nucleotides: 12. CDR3 sequence: CATSREYLAGVVRNEQFF. The CDR3 DNA follows: TGTGCCACCAGCAGAGAGTACCTAGCGGGAGTTGTACGGAATGAGCAGTTCTTC.

The rearrangement links TRBV27 to TRBJ2-7; D gene uncertain. The CDR3 has 13 amino acids. V shed 3 bases and J shed 0 bases, with 6 bases lying between them. Germline V lookup: CDR1 MNHEY, CDR2 SMNVEV (reference sequence). CDR3 amino acids: CASSFLNSYEQYF. The CDR3 DNA sequence: TGTGCCAGCAGTTTTCTAAACTCCTACGAGCAGTACTTC.

The rearrangement links TRBV6-1 to TRBJ2-1; 9 positions agree with TRBD2. Trimming took 2 bases from V and 8 from J; bases not matched to a gene: 7. Germline V gives CDR1 MNHNS, CDR2 SASEGT. The CDR3 sequence is 15 residues long. The CDR3 loop is CASSENRLAADEQFF. DNA for the CDR3: TGTGCCAGCAGTGAAAATCGACTAGCGGCCGATGAGCAGTTCTTC.

V and J are TRBV29-1 and TRBJ2-7; TRBD1 matches 8 bases. Germline-derived CDR1 and CDR2 are SQVTM and ANQGSEA. The CDR3 totals 13 residues. V shed 4 bases, J shed 4 bases, and the junction held 6 bases outside the gene matches. CDR3 region: CSVVTGEVYEQYF. The CDR3 DNA reads as TGCAGCGTTGTGACAGGGGAAGTGTACGAGCAGTACTTC.